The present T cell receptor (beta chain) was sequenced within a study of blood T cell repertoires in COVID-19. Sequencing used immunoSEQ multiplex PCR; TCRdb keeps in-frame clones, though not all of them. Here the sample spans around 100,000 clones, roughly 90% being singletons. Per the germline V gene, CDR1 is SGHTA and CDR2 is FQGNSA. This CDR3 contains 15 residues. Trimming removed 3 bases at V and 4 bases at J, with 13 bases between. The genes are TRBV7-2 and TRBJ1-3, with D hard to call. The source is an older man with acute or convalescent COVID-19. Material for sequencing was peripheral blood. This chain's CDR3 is CASSFGRDPGNTIYF. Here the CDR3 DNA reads TGTGCCAGCAGCTTTGGTCGGGATCCGGGAAACACCATATATTTT.